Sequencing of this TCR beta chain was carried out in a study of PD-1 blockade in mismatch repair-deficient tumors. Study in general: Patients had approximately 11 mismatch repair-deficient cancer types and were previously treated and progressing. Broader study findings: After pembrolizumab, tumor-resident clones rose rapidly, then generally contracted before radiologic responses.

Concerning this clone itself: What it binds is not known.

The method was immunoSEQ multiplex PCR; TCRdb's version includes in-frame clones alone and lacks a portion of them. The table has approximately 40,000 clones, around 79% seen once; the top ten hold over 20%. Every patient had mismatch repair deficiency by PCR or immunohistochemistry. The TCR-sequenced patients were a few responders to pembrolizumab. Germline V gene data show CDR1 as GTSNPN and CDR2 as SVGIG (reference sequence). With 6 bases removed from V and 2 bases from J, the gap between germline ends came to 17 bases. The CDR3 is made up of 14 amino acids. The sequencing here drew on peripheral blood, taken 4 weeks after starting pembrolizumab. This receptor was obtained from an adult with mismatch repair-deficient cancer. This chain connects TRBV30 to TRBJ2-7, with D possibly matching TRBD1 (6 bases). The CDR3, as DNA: TGTGCCTGTCGGTTCGACAGGAGTCCCTACGAGCAGTACTTC. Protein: CACRFDRSPYEQYF.